One sample yielded the 23 T cell receptor beta chains listed below, sequenced in a study of T cell responses to AZD1222 COVID-19 vaccine. Profiling relied on immunoSEQ multiplex PCR, and the TCRdb table lists in-frame clones only, not all of them. The data contain 90,000 to 100,000 clones, about four fifths of them singletons. Sequenced here: peripheral blood, sampled 28 days after the second AZD1222 dose. These receptors all come from an adult who received the AZD1222 COVID-19 vaccine.

The genes are TRBV5-1 and TRBJ1-1; perhaps TRBD1 as D (5 bases). CDR3 length equals 17 residues. Germline lookup yields CDR1 SGHRS and CDR2 YFSETQ. The germline V and J ends were trimmed by 7 bases and 0 bases, with 22 bases remaining between them. Here the CDR3 reads CASSPLPGRRMNTEAFF. The CDR3 bases are TGCGCCAGCTCTCCACTCCCGGGACGCCGGATGAACACTGAAGCTTTCTTT.

This clone was picked up one time. This sequence joins TRBV7-9 and TRBJ2-1, with 7 bases lining up with TRBD2. J lost 7 bases, V lost 5 bases, and 17 bases had no gene match. CDR3 length: 17 amino acids. In germline, CDR1 is SEHNR, CDR2 FQNEAQ (reference sequence). The CDR3 spells CASSQWGGAGEGNEQFF. CDR3 bases: TGTGCCAGCAGCCAATGGGGCGGGGCGGGAGAAGGGAATGAGCAGTTCTTC.

The chain carries TRBV28 and TRBJ2-7; 9 bases match TRBD1. Per the germline V gene, CDR1 is MDHEN and CDR2 is SYDVKM. CDR3 length: 13 residues. After removal of 8 bases from V and 12 bases from J, the junction contained 14 bases not matched to a gene. The CDR3 sequence is CASRGTGTSWAYF. The CDR3 nucleotides read TGTGCCAGCCGCGGGACAGGGACCTCTTGGGCGTACTTC.

This clone is a singleton in its sample. J is TRBJ2-7 and V is TRBV27; 8 bases line up with TRBD1. With 2 bases clipped from V and 7 bases from J, the junction kept 10 bases outside the gene matches. The length of the CDR3 is 15 residues. Germline V gives CDR1 MNHEY, CDR2 SMNVEV (reference sequence). The CDR3 DNA sequence: TGTGCCAGCAGTTTACGGTTGACAGGGGTGGGGGAGCAGTACTTC. Amino acids: CASSLRLTGVGEQYF.

The CDR3 protein is CASSVLAASGEQYF. In DNA, the CDR3 is TGTGCCAGCAGCGTACTAGCGGCTTCGGGCGAGCAGTACTTC. V and J are TRBV9 and TRBJ2-7; 7 bases align to TRBD2. J gave up 6 bases and V 1 base, and 7 bases lay outside the gene matches. Germline CDR1 SGDLS, CDR2 YYNGEE. This CDR3 spans 14 amino acids. The whole variable domain, filled in from reference TRBV9 and TRBJ2-7, reads DSGVTQTPKHLITATGQRVTLRCSPRSGDLSVYWYQQSLDQGLQFLIQYYNGEERAKGNILERFSAQQFPDLHSELNLSSLELGDSALYFCASSVLAASGEQYFGPGTRLTVT.

This chain connects TRBV18 to TRBJ1-4; 9 bases are shared with TRBD1. The V gene's germline CDR1 is KGHSH and CDR2 LQKENI. With 3 bases clipped from V and 7 bases from J, the junction kept 9 bases outside the gene matches. This CDR3 spans 16 amino acids. The CDR3 bases are TGTGCCAGCTCACCGCCCTCGGGGACAGGGATTGAAAAACTGTTTTTT. It codes for CASSPPSGTGIEKLFF.

The chain couples TRBV5-1 to TRBJ2-2; 7 bases agree with TRBD1. The CDR3 is 15 amino acids. CDR1 SGHRS and CDR2 YFSETQ come from the germline V gene. Trimming took 5 bases from V and 2 from J; bases not matched to a gene: 6. Here the CDR3 DNA reads TGCGCCAGCAGACCGGGGACAGCCAACACCGGGGAGCTGTTTTTT. The encoded protein is CASRPGTANTGELFF. Full variable domain (outside the CDR3, taken from reference TRBV5-1 and TRBJ2-2): KAGVTQTPRYLIKTRGQQVTLSCSPISGHRSVSWYQQTPGQGLQFLFEYFSETQRNKGNFPGRFSGRQFSNSRSEMNVSTLELGDSALYLCASRPGTANTGELFFGEGSRLTVL.

This chain's CDR3 is CATSRDNSEETQYF. The CDR3 coding sequence is TGTGCCACCAGCAGAGATAACAGCGAAGAGACCCAGTACTTC. The rearrangement uses TRBV15 and TRBJ2-5, with D unclear. Trimming took 0 bases from V and 3 from J, leaving 8 bases between them. The CDR3 is 14 residues long. Germline V CDR1 and CDR2: LNHNV, YYDKDF (reference sequence).

This rearrangement joins TRBV7-2 to TRBJ2-2; TRBD2 agrees at 8 bases. This CDR3 is 16 amino acids long. Germline V gene data show CDR1 as SGHTA and CDR2 as FQGNSA. V lost 5 bases, J lost 0 bases, and 5 bases stayed unmatched. CDR3 nucleotide sequence: TGTGCCAGCAGCGCCTCGGGGGGGCCGAACACCGGGGAGCTGTTTTTT. Its protein is CASSASGGPNTGELFF.

This clone came up a few times. The J gene is TRBJ2-6, the V gene TRBV5-1; D call uncertain. V lost 0 bases and J lost 4, with 11 bases in between. The CDR3 covers 16 residues. Germline CDR1 SGHRS, CDR2 YFSETQ. This chain's CDR3 is CASSLGWVAGANVLTF. DNA for the CDR3: TGCGCCAGCAGCTTGGGGTGGGTCGCGGGGGCCAACGTCCTGACTTTC.

The chain is built from TRBV7-7 and TRBJ1-3; D is unclear. The CDR3 sequence is 18 residues long. Germline V CDR1 and CDR2: SSHAT, FNYEAQ (reference sequence). V was clipped by 2 bases and J by 1 base, with 18 bases between them. Here the CDR3 reads CASSLSPLGPNSGNTIYF. Written as DNA, the CDR3 is TGTGCCAGCAGCTTATCTCCTCTAGGGCCGAATTCTGGAAACACCATATATTTT.

The chain uses TRBV20-1 and TRBJ2-5; D not certain. The CDR3 contains 10 residues. V gave up 6 bases and J gave up 0 bases, with 2 bases separating them. In germline, CDR1 is DFQATT, CDR2 SNEGSKA (reference sequence). The DNA for the CDR3 is TGCAGTGCGTACCAAGAGACCCAGTACTTC. Its protein product is CSAYQETQYF.

The chain couples TRBV30 to TRBJ2-5; D is unresolved. V lost 4 bases and J 5 bases, leaving 11 bases between the germline ends. Germline CDR1 and CDR2: GTSNPN and SVGIG (reference sequence). The CDR3 sequence is 12 residues long. CDR3 nucleotides: TGTGCCTGGACGGTATTGGCGGAGACCCAGTACTTC. Translating it yields CAWTVLAETQYF. The complete variable domain, with remaining parts taken from reference TRBV30 and TRBJ2-5, reads SQTIHQWPATLVQPVGSPLSLECTVEGTSNPNLYWYRQAAGRGLQLLFYSVGIGQISSEVPQNLSASRPQDRQFILSSKKLLLSDSGFYLCAWTVLAETQYFGPGTRLLVL.

The chain is built from TRBV6-7 and TRBJ1-2, with TRBD1 matching 7 bases. TRBV6-7 is flagged as an ORF with uncertain function. This CDR3 spans 15 amino acids. J lost 2 bases, V lost 9 bases, and 12 bases had no gene match. The CDR3 loop is CARPQGPYPNYGYTF. CDR3 DNA sequence: TGTGCCAGGCCACAGGGGCCTTATCCAAACTATGGCTACACCTTC.

V usage is TRBV5-4 and J usage is TRBJ2-5; D ambiguous. Germline CDR1 is SGHNT and CDR2 is YYREEE (reference sequence). The CDR3 contains 14 residues. V was pared by 8 bases and J by 1 base, with 15 bases between. CDR3: CASGLVGPQETQYF. CDR3 DNA: TGTGCCAGTGGGCTTGTTGGGCCCCAAGAGACCCAGTACTTC.

This chain links TRBV5-1 with TRBJ1-4; 8 bases align to TRBD1. Germline trimming cut 1 base from V and 8 bases from J; bases unmatched to any gene: 1. This CDR3 has 13 amino acids. From germline, CDR1 is SGHRS and CDR2 YFSETQ. The CDR3 DNA follows: TGCGCCAGCAGCTTGTGGACAGGGGAAAAACTGTTTTTT. It codes for CASSLWTGEKLFF.

V usage is TRBV19 and J usage is TRBJ1-1; D is unclear. The length of the CDR3 is 16 residues. V lost 1 base to trimming and J lost 0 bases, with 12 bases between them. Germline CDR1 reads LNHDA; CDR2 reads SQIVND (reference sequence). CDR3 in DNA: TGTGCCAGTAGTATAGCACAGTACGCAGTGAACACTGAAGCTTTCTTT. Translated, it gives CASSIAQYAVNTEAFF.

CDR3 in DNA: TGTGCCAGCAGCCAAGGGACAGCGAGGAGCTACACCTTC. This sequence encodes CASSQGTARSYTF. The chain is built from TRBV3-1 (or the pseudogene TRBV3-2) and TRBJ1-2, with D maybe TRBD1 (6 bases). Germline assignment: CDR1 LGHDT and CDR2 YNNKEL (reference sequence). V lost 1 base to trimming and J lost 9 bases, with 12 bases between them. This CDR3 comprises 13 residues.

Here the CDR3 DNA reads TGTGCCTGGAGTGTGCCCGCGACAGGGAACGGCTACACCTTC. Protein product: CAWSVPATGNGYTF. This chain joins TRBV30 and TRBJ1-2; 7 bases line up with TRBD1. The CDR3 has 14 amino acids. Germline V gene data show CDR1 as GTSNPN and CDR2 as SVGIG (reference sequence). V lost 0 bases to trimming and J lost 8 bases; unmatched junction nucleotides: 9.

The chain is built from TRBV15 and TRBJ2-7; 7 bases line up with TRBD1. V shed 3 bases and J 1 base; nucleotides not matched to a gene: 9. The CDR3 spans 16 residues. Germline V gene lookup returns CDR1 LNHNV and CDR2 YYDKDF (reference sequence). The CDR3 DNA reads as TGTGCCACCAGCAGGGACAACCGGGACAGATCCTACGAGCAGTACTTC. Protein product: CATSRDNRDRSYEQYF. Variable domain in full (rest from reference TRBV15 and TRBJ2-7): DAMVIQNPRYQVTQFGKPVTLSCSQTLNHNVMYWYQQKSSQAPKLLFHYYDKDFNNEADTPDNFQSRRPNTSFCFLDIRSPGLGDTAMYLCATSRDNRDRSYEQYFGPGTRLTVT.

The CDR3 nucleotides read TGTGCCAGCAGCCCAGCATACCAAGAGACCCAGTACTTC. Translating gives CASSPAYQETQYF. The genes are TRBV7-2 and TRBJ2-5; no definite D call. Deletions cut 5 bases from V and 0 bases from J, with 7 bases between. Germline V gene sequence: CDR1 SGHTA, CDR2 FQGNSA. CDR3 length equals 13 residues.

The chain has TRBV2 and TRBJ2-1; 9 bases match TRBD2. From germline, CDR1 is SNHLY and CDR2 FYNNEI. The CDR3 is 16 amino acids. J gave up 7 bases and V 2 bases, and 9 bases lay outside the gene matches. Here the CDR3 DNA reads TGTGCCAGCAGTGAAAAGAGCGGGAGGTATAAAAATGAGCAGTTCTTC. It translates to CASSEKSGRYKNEQFF.

The chain employs TRBV18 and TRBJ2-7; D might be TRBD2 (6 bases). Germline V CDR1 and CDR2: KGHSH, LQKENI. This CDR3 spans 14 amino acids. Trimming shortened V by 6 bases and J by 2 bases, and 14 bases separated the two germline ends. The CDR3 is CASSLRDSAYEQYF. DNA of the CDR3: TGTGCCAGCTCTCTCCGGGACTCAGCCTACGAGCAGTACTTC.